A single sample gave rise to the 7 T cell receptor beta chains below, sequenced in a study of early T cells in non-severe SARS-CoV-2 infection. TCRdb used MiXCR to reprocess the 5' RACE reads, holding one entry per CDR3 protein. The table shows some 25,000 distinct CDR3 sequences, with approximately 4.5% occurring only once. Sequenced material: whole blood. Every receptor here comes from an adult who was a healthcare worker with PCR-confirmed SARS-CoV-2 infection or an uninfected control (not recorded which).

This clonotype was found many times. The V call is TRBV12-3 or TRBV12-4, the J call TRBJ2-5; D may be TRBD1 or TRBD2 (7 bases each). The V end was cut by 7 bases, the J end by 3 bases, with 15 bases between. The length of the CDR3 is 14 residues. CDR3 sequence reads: CASTLSGGEETQYF. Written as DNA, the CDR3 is TGTGCCAGCACCCTTTCAGGGGGGGAAGAGACCCAGTACTTC.

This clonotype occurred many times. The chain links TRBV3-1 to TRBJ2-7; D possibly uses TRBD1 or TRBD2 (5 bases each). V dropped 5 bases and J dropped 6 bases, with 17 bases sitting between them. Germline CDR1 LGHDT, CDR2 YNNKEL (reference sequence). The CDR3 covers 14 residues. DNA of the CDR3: TGTGCCAGCAGCGCAACGGGGCAGGGTGCCGAGCAGTACTTC. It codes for CASSATGQGAEQYF.

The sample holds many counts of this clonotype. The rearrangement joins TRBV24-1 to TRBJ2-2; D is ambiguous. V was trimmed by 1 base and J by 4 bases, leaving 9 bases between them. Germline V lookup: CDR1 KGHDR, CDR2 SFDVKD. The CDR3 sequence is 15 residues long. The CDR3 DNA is TGTGCCACCAGTGATTTAGGGCACTTCACCGGGGAGCTGTTTTTT. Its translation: CATSDLGHFTGELFF.

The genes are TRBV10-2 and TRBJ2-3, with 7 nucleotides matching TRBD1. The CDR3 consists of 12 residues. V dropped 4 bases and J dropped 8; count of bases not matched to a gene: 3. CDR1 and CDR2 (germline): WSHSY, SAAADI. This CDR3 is CASSGDSFTQYF. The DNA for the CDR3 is TGCGCCAGCAGTGGGGACAGTTTTACGCAGTATTTT.

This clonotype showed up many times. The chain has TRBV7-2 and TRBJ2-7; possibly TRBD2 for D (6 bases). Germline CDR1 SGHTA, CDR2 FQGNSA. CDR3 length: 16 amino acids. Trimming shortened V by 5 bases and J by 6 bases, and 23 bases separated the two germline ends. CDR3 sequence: CASSHGPQGLPGEQYF. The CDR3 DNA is TGTGCCAGCAGCCACGGACCTCAGGGACTTCCGGGCGAGCAGTACTTC.

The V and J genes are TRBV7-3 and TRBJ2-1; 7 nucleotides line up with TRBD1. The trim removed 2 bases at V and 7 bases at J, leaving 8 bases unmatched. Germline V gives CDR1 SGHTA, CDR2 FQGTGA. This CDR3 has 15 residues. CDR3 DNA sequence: TGTGCCAGCAGCTTATTGTCAGGGGGTTTTAATGAGCAGTTCTTC. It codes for CASSLLSGGFNEQFF.

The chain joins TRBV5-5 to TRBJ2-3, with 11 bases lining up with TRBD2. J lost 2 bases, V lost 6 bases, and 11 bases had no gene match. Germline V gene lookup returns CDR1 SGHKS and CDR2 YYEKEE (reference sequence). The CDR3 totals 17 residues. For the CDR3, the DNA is TGTGCCAGCATCCCGAGACTAGCGGGACCTTTCACAGATACGCAGTATTTT. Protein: CASIPRLAGPFTDTQYF.